The entry below describes one T cell receptor beta chain. J was trimmed by 4 bases and V by 3 bases; bases with no gene match: 4. The CDR3 is made up of 14 amino acids. CDR1 and CDR2 from the germline V gene are LNHDA and SQIVND (reference sequence). The data were produced by immunoSEQ multiplex PCR, yet TCRdb's version contains in-frame clones alone and is incomplete. Here the sample spans approximately 39,000 clones, around 80% being singletons. This sample stems from a study of PD-1 blockade in classical Hodgkin lymphoma. Time point given: cycle 4 day 1 (C4D1), after six to seven weeks of nivolumab. Each and every patient relapsed after autologous stem cell transplantation, and patients got differing brentuximab vedotin exposure.

Specimen: peripheral blood mononuclear cells (PBMCs), collected before the fourth cycle of nivolumab. This TCR was recovered from a human donor with classical Hodgkin lymphoma. The chain recombines TRBV19 with TRBJ2-3; TRBD1 aligns across 7 bases. CDR3 sequence (DNA): TGTGCCAGTAGTATCTTCACAGGGGCAGATACGCAGTATTTT. It specifies CASSIFTGADTQYF.